The clone carrying this TCR beta chain was detected once. Its antigen is undetermined. Measured with immunoSEQ multiplex PCR; TCRdb has only the in-frame clones, and not every one. The sample consists of under 55,000 clones, roughly nine tenths of them appearing once. This specimen comes from a study of graft-versus-host responses after intestinal transplantation. The wider study: Multivisceral, liver-intestinal, or isolated intestinal transplants were given to recipients. Induction using anti-thymocyte globulin, followed by tacrolimus and steroids for roughly 3 years, was given to all recipients. Study conclusions and caveats: Recipient marrow harbored GvH clones, some of which surfaced first in ileum or blood.

CDR3 length: 15 residues. V was clipped by 0 bases and J by 7 bases, with 12 bases between them. The germline gives CDR1 SGHAT, CDR2 FQNNGV. This sequence was found in a human patient who received an intestinal transplant, so some T cells may come from the graft donor. V and J are TRBV11-2 and TRBJ1-4; D not resolved. The sequences come from PBMCs, collected 524 days after transplant. The DNA of the CDR3 is TGTGCCAGCAGCTTAGACCCGGGAGTGGGTGAAAAACTGTTTTTT. This codes for CASSLDPGVGEKLFF.